What follows are 12 T cell receptor beta chains derived from one specimen sequenced in a study of early T cells in non-severe SARS-CoV-2 infection. TCRdb ran MiXCR on the 5' RACE reads and lists one entry per CDR3 protein. The sample has 55,000 to 75,000 distinct CDR3 sequences; about 9% are singletons. The source was whole blood, collected at baseline. These TCRs come from an adult who was a healthcare worker with PCR-confirmed SARS-CoV-2 infection or an uninfected control (not recorded which).

The gene calls are TRBV19 and TRBJ2-7, with TRBD1 as a possible D gene (5 bases). Per germline, CDR1 LNHDA and CDR2 SQIVND (reference sequence). The CDR3 consists of 16 residues. Deletions cut 6 bases from V and 2 bases from J, with 20 bases between. The CDR3 spells CASSPQGRIVPYEQYF. The CDR3 nucleotides are TGTGCCAGTAGCCCCCAGGGCAGGATCGTCCCCTACGAGCAGTACTTC.

This clonotype was observed at least ten times. DNA for the CDR3: TGTGCCAGCTCACTCGGACAGTTTACCTCTGGAAACACCATATATTTT. Encoded protein: CASSLGQFTSGNTIYF. The rearrangement uses TRBV18 and TRBJ1-3; TRBD1 is a possible D gene (6 bases). Germline loops: CDR1 KGHSH, CDR2 LQKENI. Trimming took off 4 bases at V and 0 bases at J, with 13 bases between the two ends. CDR3 length: 16 amino acids.

This clonotype was counted at least ten times. The chain has TRBV6-5 and TRBJ2-1; tentative D call: TRBD2 (6 bases). V was clipped by 8 bases and J by 2 bases, with 13 bases between them. The CDR3 length is 14 residues. The germline V gene encodes CDR1 MNHEY and CDR2 SVGAGI. The CDR3 reads CASGVRGPYNEQFF. In DNA form, the CDR3 reads TGTGCCAGCGGGGTGCGGGGACCCTACAATGAGCAGTTCTTC.

This clonotype was counted only a few times. The CDR3 protein is CASRGVLLGKNYEQYF. The CDR3 coding sequence is TGTGCCAGCAGAGGGGTCTTACTAGGGAAGAACTACGAGCAGTACTTC. This sequence joins TRBV6-1 and TRBJ2-7; D may match TRBD1 or TRBD2 (5 bases each). Per the germline V gene, CDR1 is MNHNS and CDR2 is SASEGT. Trimming took 6 bases from V and 3 from J, leaving 21 bases between them. The CDR3 runs 16 residues.

The sample holds a few counts of this clonotype. The chain joins TRBV7-6 to TRBJ2-2; 8 bases align to TRBD2. J was trimmed by 1 base and V by 5 bases; bases with no gene match: 9. Looked up from germline, CDR1 is SGHVS and CDR2 is FNYEAQ. The CDR3 totals 17 residues. CDR3: CASSPPRTSLNTGELFF. CDR3 in DNA: TGTGCCAGCAGCCCCCCAAGGACTAGCCTGAACACCGGGGAGCTGTTTTTT.

This clonotype was observed a few times. V usage is TRBV7-6 and J usage is TRBJ2-5; perhaps D is TRBD1 or TRBD2 (6 bases each). The CDR3 length is 15 residues. The V and J ends lost 5 bases and 3 bases respectively, with 16 bases between them. Germline V lookup: CDR1 SGHVS, CDR2 FNYEAQ. The chain's CDR3 is CASSIRRGAKETQYF. The CDR3 DNA sequence: TGTGCCAGCAGCATCCGGAGGGGGGCCAAAGAGACCCAGTACTTC.

This clonotype was detected only a few times. The chain employs TRBV29-1 and TRBJ1-1, with TRBD1 matching 9 bases. J gave up 3 bases and V 3 bases, and 2 bases lay outside the gene matches. The CDR3 has 13 amino acids. From germline, CDR1 is SQVTM and CDR2 ANQGSEA. The CDR3 nucleotides are TGCAGCGTTGAGCGGGACAGGGACACTGAAGCTTTCTTT. Residues: CSVERDRDTEAFF.

The sample holds many counts of this clonotype. CDR3 nucleotides: TGTGCCAGCATGCCTAGCGGCAGGTACAATGAGCAGTTCTTC. This encodes CASMPSGRYNEQFF. The chain is built from TRBV27 and TRBJ2-1; 7 bases fit TRBD2. The CDR3 totals 14 residues. V was pared by 7 bases and J by 4 bases, with 7 bases of the junction left unmatched. The germline gives CDR1 MNHEY, CDR2 SMNVEV (reference sequence).

Many counts were recorded for this clonotype. The rearrangement uses TRBV6-1 and TRBJ1-1; D is undetermined. V lost 7 bases, J lost 2 bases, and 14 bases lay in between. In germline, CDR1 is MNHNS, CDR2 SASEGT. The CDR3 has 14 amino acids. CDR3 amino acids: CASTPGNGNTEAFF. CDR3 coding DNA: TGTGCCAGCACGCCGGGGAACGGAAACACTGAAGCTTTCTTT.

The CDR3 loop reads CASRLGRTQYF. In nucleotides, the CDR3 is TGTGCCAGCAGACTAGGGCGGACCCAGTACTTC. This chain links TRBV11-2 with TRBJ2-5, with D possibly matching TRBD2 (5 bases). There are 11 residues in the CDR3. V was pared by 6 bases and J by 7 bases, with 9 bases between. Germline CDR1 reads SGHAT; CDR2 reads FQNNGV.

This clonotype was counted many times. The chain has TRBV28 and TRBJ2-3; 9 bases map to TRBD1. Looked up from germline, CDR1 is MDHEN and CDR2 is SYDVKM. This CDR3 spans 16 amino acids. Trimming at V came to 3 bases and at J to 2 bases, leaving 6 bases not matched to a gene. The DNA for the CDR3 is TGTGCCAGCAGTTTTCCTGGGACAGGGCACACAGATACGCAGTATTTT. Translating it yields CASSFPGTGHTDTQYF.

The table lists this clonotype with a few counts. The chain couples TRBV7-9 to TRBJ1-2; a weak D match, TRBD1 (5 bases). The CDR3 is 14 amino acids. Germline CDR1 and CDR2: SEHNR and FQNEAQ (reference sequence). Trimming cost V 5 bases and J 0 bases, with 10 bases left between them. CDR3 sequence reads: CASSPDSANYGYTF. The CDR3 bases are TGTGCCAGCAGCCCAGACAGCGCTAACTATGGCTACACCTTC.